This TCR beta chain was found in a study of T cell responses to AZD1222 COVID-19 vaccine. Measured with immunoSEQ multiplex PCR; TCRdb has only the in-frame clones, and not every one. The table shows tens of thousands of clones, with 86% occurring only once. Notes on the study in general: Repertoires were collected only later (after the peak T cell response had occurred).

With respect to this clone: The antigen remains unidentified.

The CDR3 spans 11 residues. Germline V CDR1 and CDR2: SGHVS, FQNEAQ. Trimming took 5 bases from V and 9 from J, leaving 8 bases between them. This clonotype was sampled from an adult in good health. The sample was peripheral blood, taken on day 0 of AZD1222 vaccination. This chain connects TRBV7-8 to TRBJ2-1; no clear D gene. The CDR3 protein is CASSPNFEQFF. CDR3 in DNA: TGTGCCAGCAGCCCCAATTTTGAGCAGTTCTTC.